This passage covers 9 T cell receptor beta chains from one sample sequenced in a study of human T cells and chemical hapten exposure. Each CDR3 protein is one row after TCRdb ran MiXCR on the RACE reads. This sample carries over 75,000 distinct CDR3 sequences, over 6% of them seen once, and the ten largest clones take 1.5% to 1.8%. This sample's time point: patch test 1, 2 weeks after DPC sensitization. Described treatment: therapeutic diphenylcyclopropenone sensitization with weekly scalp DPC. Sequencing used whole blood, obtained in connection with sensitization to the hapten diphenylcyclopropenone (DPC). All receptors come from a woman aged 25 to 39 with alopecia areata. Some clones in this sample may be carry-over from other donors' samples.

This clonotype was observed at least ten times. The V call is TRBV21-1, the J call TRBJ2-2; the D call in the table, TRBD1, was not verified against the DNA. TRBV21-1 has pseudogene status. This CDR3 has 17 residues. CDR3 coding DNA: TGTGCCAGCAGCAGATGGAACGACTACAGGGTCACCGGGGAGCTGTTTTTT. Its translation: CASSRWNDYRVTGELFF.

This clonotype was found many times. The chain recombines TRBV24-1 with TRBJ2-1, with D unresolved. V was clipped by 7 bases and J by 5 bases, with 14 bases between them. The CDR3 consists of 14 residues. Germline V gene lookup returns CDR1 KGHDR and CDR2 SFDVKD. In DNA form, the CDR3 reads TGTGCCACCAGCGGGCTAGGAAAAAACAATGAGCAGTTCTTC. Amino acid sequence: CATSGLGKNNEQFF.

The chain couples TRBV9 to TRBJ1-6; maybe TRBD1 (6 bases). This CDR3 has 15 amino acids. CDR1 is SGDLS, CDR2 YYNGEE, per germline. The V end lost 1 base, the J end lost 7 bases, and 12 bases lay between the germline ends. The CDR3 spells CASSVRGQRNSPLHF. In nucleotides, the CDR3 is TGTGCCAGCAGCGTAAGAGGACAGAGGAATTCACCCCTCCACTTT.

This clonotype was detected ten times or more. A read error may account for a junction end that differs from germline. The chain carries TRBV2 and TRBJ1-1, with 7 bases that match TRBD1. The CDR3 length is 15 residues. Germline V CDR1 and CDR2: SNHLY, FYNNEI. CDR3 DNA: TGTGCCAGCAGGGAAGGAAACAGGGGTAACACTGAAGCTTTCTTT. This sequence encodes CASREGNRGNTEAFF. Combining the CDR3 with reference TRBV2 and TRBJ1-1 gives the whole variable domain EPEVTQTPSHQVTQMGQEVILRCVPISNHLYFYWYRQILGQKVEFLVSFYNNEISEKSEIFDDQFSVERPDGSNFTLKIRSTKLEDSAMYFCASREGNRGNTEAFFGQGTRLTVV.

This clonotype was detected ten times or more. The rearrangement links TRBV14 to TRBJ2-3, with 7 bases matching TRBD2. There are 17 residues in the CDR3. With V trimmed by 0 bases and J by 2 bases, 8 bases remained unmatched. Germline CDR1 and CDR2: SGHDN and FVKESK. The DNA for the CDR3 is TGTGCCAGCAGCCAAGATTATCTAGCGGTGATCACAGATACGCAGTATTTT. This encodes CASSQDYLAVITDTQYF.

This clonotype was picked up a small number of times. The rearrangement joins TRBV6-2 or TRBV6-3 to TRBJ1-5, with D perhaps TRBD1 (5 bases). The CDR3 covers 14 residues. Germline V lookup: CDR1 MNHEY, CDR2 SVGEGT. V was pared by 4 bases and J by 7 bases, with 14 bases between. CDR3 region: CASSSGPHDQPQHF. The DNA for the CDR3 is TGTGCCAGCAGTTCGGGGCCCCACGACCAGCCCCAGCATTTT.

This clonotype was recorded many times. V is TRBV7-2 and J is TRBJ2-7, with no clear D. Germline V lookup: CDR1 SGHTA, CDR2 FQGNSA. This CDR3 is 14 amino acids long. V was pared by 1 base and J by 7 bases, with 14 bases between. CDR3 amino acids: CASSLVASADEQYF. The CDR3 DNA reads as TGTGCCAGCAGCTTAGTGGCTTCAGCTGATGAGCAGTACTTC.

This clonotype was counted only a few times. The chain employs TRBV12-3 or TRBV12-4 and TRBJ1-1; D gene uncertain. The CDR3 extends over 12 amino acids. The ends were cut back, 5 bases at V and 6 bases at J, with 10 bases in the middle. The CDR3: CASSPGFAEAFF. CDR3 coding DNA: TGTGCCAGCAGTCCTGGTTTCGCTGAAGCTTTCTTT.

This clonotype occurred many times. The rearrangement links TRBV6-5 to TRBJ1-6, with 7 bases matching TRBD1. The ends lost 6 bases at V and 0 bases at J; junction bases unmatched: 5. This CDR3 has 16 amino acids. Germline loops: CDR1 MNHEY, CDR2 SVGAGI. CDR3 sequence reads: CASRKTGSSYNSPLHF. The CDR3 nucleotides read TGTGCCAGCAGAAAGACAGGGAGCTCCTATAATTCACCCCTCCACTTT.